Below are 11 T cell receptor beta chains sequenced from a single sample in a study of blood T cell repertoires in COVID-19 (dated by TCRdb to the early 2020s). The method was the immunoSEQ multiplex PCR assay. TCRdb re-hosts the immuneACCESS table, in-frame sequences only. Its copies lack some clones; in the studies checked, an unresolved V gene accounts for under half of them, and the cause for the rest is not known. Here the sample has approximately 72,000 clones; 88% occur a single time. The ten largest clones add up to 25% to 35% of the sample. Sequencing was performed on peripheral blood. The receptor source for this set is a middle-aged man with acute or convalescent COVID-19.

V is TRBV7-9 and J is TRBJ2-3, with D perhaps TRBD2 (5 bases). The CDR3 runs 15 residues. Germline assignment: CDR1 SEHNR and CDR2 FQNEAQ (reference sequence). V was pared by 2 bases and J by 5 bases, with 14 bases between. CDR3 coding DNA: TGTGCCAGCAGCTTACTGGCTAGCTGGGGAGATACGCAGTATTTT. Translating it yields CASSLLASWGDTQYF.

The chain joins TRBV15 to TRBJ1-2; unclear D gene. Trimming took off 0 bases at V and 9 bases at J, with 8 bases between the two ends. CDR3 size: 12 residues. Germline-derived CDR1 and CDR2 are LNHNV and YYDKDF (reference sequence). The CDR3 DNA reads as TGTGCCACCAGCAGAGATAGAAACCGCTACACCTTC. Encoded protein: CATSRDRNRYTF.

CDR3 in DNA: TGTGCCAGCAGTGAACTAGCCGTCGGGGAGCTGTTTTTT. Protein: CASSELAVGELFF. The V gene is TRBV25-1, the J gene TRBJ2-2, with a weak D call TRBD2 (5 bases). Germline V CDR1 and CDR2: MGHDK, SYGVNS. Trimming took 2 bases from V and 7 from J, leaving 8 bases between them. The CDR3 totals 13 residues.

The J gene is TRBJ1-4, the V gene TRBV7-9, with 7 bases identical to TRBD1. Unmatched junction bases numbered 5, after V lost 0 bases and J lost 7 bases. The CDR3 has 15 residues. Looked up from germline, CDR1 is SEHNR and CDR2 is FQNEAQ (reference sequence). CDR3 bases: TGTGCCAGCAGCTTAGCAGGGGGCTTGGGTGAAAAACTGTTTTTT. Translating gives CASSLAGGLGEKLFF. Looking up the rest from reference TRBV7-9 and TRBJ1-4 gives the full variable domain: DTGVSQNPRHKITKRGQNVTFRCDPISEHNRLYWYRQTLGQGPEFLTYFQNEAQLEKSRLLSDRFSAERPKGSFSTLEIQRTEQGDSAMYLCASSLAGGLGEKLFFGSGTQLSVL.

The chain joins TRBV28 to TRBJ1-3; TRBD1 is a possible D gene (6 bases). V shed 8 bases and J shed 4 bases, with 18 bases lying between them. The CDR3 runs 15 residues. The germline CDR1 and CDR2 sequences are MDHEN and SYDVKM. The CDR3 DNA reads TGTGCCAGCGGTGTGTACAGGGTCATGGGAAACACCATATATTTT. Translating it yields CASGVYRVMGNTIYF.

The V gene is TRBV5-1, the J gene TRBJ1-2; D is ambiguous. Trimming cost V 0 bases and J 1 base, with 4 bases left between them. This CDR3 has 13 residues. Germline values: CDR1 SGHRS, CDR2 YFSETQ. Here the CDR3 reads CASSLAGNYGYTF. CDR3 DNA: TGCGCCAGCAGCTTGGCCGGTAACTATGGCTACACCTTC.

The chain couples TRBV4-2 to TRBJ2-7, with TRBD1 matching over 7 bases. The CDR3 runs to 14 residues. J lost 3 bases, V lost 2 bases, and 4 bases had no gene match. CDR1 and CDR2 from the germline V gene are LGHNA and YNFKEQ. CDR3 region: CASSQQRDSYEQYF. Written as DNA, the CDR3 is TGTGCCAGCAGCCAACAAAGGGACAGCTACGAGCAGTACTTC.

The chain employs TRBV27 and TRBJ2-2; possibly TRBD1 for D (5 bases). The CDR3 extends over 15 amino acids. Germline values: CDR1 MNHEY, CDR2 SMNVEV (reference sequence). V lost 3 bases and J lost 3, with 11 bases in between. The CDR3 loop reads CASSFRQGYTGELFF. The CDR3 DNA reads TGTGCCAGCAGTTTTAGGCAGGGTTACACCGGGGAGCTGTTTTTT.

V is TRBV2 and J is TRBJ2-3; perhaps TRBD1 as D (6 bases). In germline, CDR1 is SNHLY, CDR2 FYNNEI. CDR3 length: 12 residues. Trimming removed 7 bases from V and 3 bases from J, with 8 bases in between. DNA of the CDR3: TGTGCCAGCATGAGGGGGACAGATACGCAGTATTTT. This encodes CASMRGTDTQYF. Full variable domain (outside the CDR3, taken from reference TRBV2 and TRBJ2-3): EPEVTQTPSHQVTQMGQEVILRCVPISNHLYFYWYRQILGQKVEFLVSFYNNEISEKSEIFDDQFSVERPDGSNFTLKIRSTKLEDSAMYFCASMRGTDTQYFGPGTRLTVL.

The V gene is TRBV2, the J gene TRBJ1-2, with D perhaps TRBD1 (5 bases). Germline CDR1 is SNHLY and CDR2 is FYNNEI. The CDR3 runs to 12 residues. Trimming removed 4 bases from V and 4 bases from J, with 7 bases in between. The CDR3 loop is CASSGRVYGYTF. CDR3 DNA sequence: TGTGCCAGCAGTGGCAGGGTCTATGGCTACACCTTC.

The V call is TRBV5-1, the J call TRBJ2-7; perhaps TRBD1 as D (6 bases). The germline V gene encodes CDR1 SGHRS and CDR2 YFSETQ. The CDR3 is 16 residues long. The V gene lost 0 bases and the J gene lost 9 bases, with 22 bases spanning the gap. The CDR3 spells CASSLEGTRPVRGQYF. In nucleotides, the CDR3 is TGCGCCAGCAGCTTGGAGGGGACAAGACCTGTACGTGGGCAGTACTTC. The whole variable domain, filled in from reference TRBV5-1 and TRBJ2-7, reads KAGVTQTPRYLIKTRGQQVTLSCSPISGHRSVSWYQQTPGQGLQFLFEYFSETQRNKGNFPGRFSGRQFSNSRSEMNVSTLELGDSALYLCASSLEGTRPVRGQYFGPGTRLTVT.